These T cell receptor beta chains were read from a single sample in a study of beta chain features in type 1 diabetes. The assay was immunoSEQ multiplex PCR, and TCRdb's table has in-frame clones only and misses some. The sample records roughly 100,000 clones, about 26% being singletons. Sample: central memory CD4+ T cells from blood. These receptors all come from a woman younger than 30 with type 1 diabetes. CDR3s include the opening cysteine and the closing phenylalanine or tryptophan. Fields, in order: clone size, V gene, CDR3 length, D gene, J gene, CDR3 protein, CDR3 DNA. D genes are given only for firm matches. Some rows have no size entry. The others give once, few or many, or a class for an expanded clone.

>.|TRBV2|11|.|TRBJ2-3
CASMQADTQYF
TGTGCCAGCATGCAGGCAGATACGCAGTATTTT
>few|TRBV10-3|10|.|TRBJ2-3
CASGQDTQYF
TGTGCCAGCGGCCAAGATACGCAGTATTTT
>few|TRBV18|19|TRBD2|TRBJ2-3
CASSAITSGEHTSTDTQYF
TGTGCCAGCTCAGCCATCACTAGCGGAGAACATACTAGCACAGATACGCAGTATTTT
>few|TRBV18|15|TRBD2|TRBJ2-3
CASSPPGLATDTQYF
TGTGCCAGCTCACCACCGGGACTAGCGACAGATACGCAGTATTTT
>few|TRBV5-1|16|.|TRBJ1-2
CASSLGGQAFNYGYTF
TGCGCCAGCAGCTTGGGAGGGCAGGCCTTTAACTATGGCTACACCTTC
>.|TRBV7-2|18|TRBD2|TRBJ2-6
CASSLRVAGGAGANVLTF
TGTGCCAGCAGCTTACGGGTTGCGGGAGGAGCGGGGGCCAACGTCCTGACTTTC
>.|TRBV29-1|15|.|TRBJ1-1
CSVSRQGGANTEAFF
TGCAGCGTTTCCAGGCAAGGGGGGGCCAACACTGAAGCTTTCTTT
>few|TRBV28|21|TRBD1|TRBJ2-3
CASSLTVPLGTGGTSTDTQYF
TGTGCCAGCAGTTTAACCGTCCCTTTAGGAACAGGGGGAACCAGCACAGATACGCAGTATTTT
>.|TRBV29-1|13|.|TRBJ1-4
CSVGGPSNEKLFF
TGCAGCGTTGGGGGGCCTTCTAATGAAAAACTGTTTTTT
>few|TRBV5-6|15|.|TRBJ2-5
CASRGAGLLWETQYF
TGTGCCAGCAGAGGGGCGGGATTATTATGGGAGACCCAGTACTTC
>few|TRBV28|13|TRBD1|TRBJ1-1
CASAPRDRGIAFF
TGTGCCAGCGCCCCCCGGGACAGGGGTATAGCTTTCTTT
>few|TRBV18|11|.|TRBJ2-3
CASSLTDTQYF
TGTGCCAGCTCACTAACAGATACGCAGTATTTT
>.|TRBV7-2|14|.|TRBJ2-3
CASSPRQSTDTQYF
TGTGCCAGCAGCCCGAGACAGTCGACAGATACGCAGTATTTT